Below are 21 T cell receptor beta chains sequenced from a single sample in a study of blood T cell repertoires in COVID-19. The protocol was immunoSEQ multiplex PCR, while the TCRdb copy is restricted to in-frame clones and leaves out a portion. The repertoire includes tens of thousands of clones, over 70% of them detected once, and roughly 45% sits in the top ten. The sequencing sample was made of peripheral blood. These receptors all stem from a woman of 80 years or more with active or convalescent COVID-19.

The genes are TRBV23-1 and TRBJ1-4; TRBD1 might be the D (5 bases). TRBV23-1 falls under the ORF class, with uncertain function. The CDR3 covers 14 residues. The germline V and J ends were trimmed by 6 bases and 6 bases, with 14 bases remaining between them. This CDR3 is CASRLGGFDEKLFF. CDR3 sequence (DNA): TGCGCCAGCAGGCTCGGGGGGTTTGATGAAAAACTGTTTTTT.

J is TRBJ1-5 and V is TRBV18, with TRBD1 identical over 7 bases. The CDR3 consists of 13 residues. The germline V gene encodes CDR1 KGHSH and CDR2 LQKENI. Germline trimming cut 3 bases from V and 5 bases from J; bases unmatched to any gene: 1. The CDR3 DNA reads TGTGCCAGCTCACCCGACAGGGATCAGCCCCAGCATTTT. This codes for CASSPDRDQPQHF.

This sequence joins TRBV4-1 and TRBJ2-1, with D maybe TRBD2 (5 bases). CDR1 is MGHRA and CDR2 is YSYEKL in the germline V gene. The CDR3 contains 20 residues. Trimming took 0 bases from V and 0 from J, leaving 21 bases between them. The CDR3 DNA reads as TGCGCCAGCAGCCAAGATGAAAAGCGGTTTACCCTTAGCTCCTACAATGAGCAGTTCTTC. This gives the protein CASSQDEKRFTLSSYNEQFF.

This clone was counted a single time. The chain combines TRBV6-5 with TRBJ1-1, with a tentative D call TRBD1 (5 bases). Germline lookup yields CDR1 MNHEY and CDR2 SVGAGI. Trimming removed 6 bases from V and 5 bases from J, with 10 bases in between. This CDR3 is 12 amino acids long. CDR3 protein: CASSQRGTEAFF. CDR3 coding DNA: TGTGCCAGCAGCCAAAGGGGAACTGAAGCTTTCTTT.

The chain recombines TRBV21-1 with TRBJ1-2. TRBV21-1 is tagged as a pseudogene. The CDR3 runs 15 residues. CDR3 nucleotide sequence: TGTGCCAGCAACCACCGGCGGCAGCCCCGATTTGGCTACACCTTC. Protein: CASNHRRQPRFGYTF.

The V call is TRBV19, the J call TRBJ1-1, with D possibly matching TRBD1 (6 bases). The CDR3 spans 14 residues. V was pared by 1 base and J by 1 base, with 7 bases between. Germline V gene data show CDR1 as LNHDA and CDR2 as SQIVND (reference sequence). The CDR3 DNA sequence: TGTGCCAGTAGTATAGGGACAGCGAACACTGAAGCTTTCTTT. Amino acid sequence: CASSIGTANTEAFF.

This chain links TRBV7-3 with TRBJ2-4; a weak D match, TRBD2 (5 bases). V was shortened by 1 base and J by 6 bases, with 7 bases between the two germline ends. Germline CDR1 is SGHTA and CDR2 is FQGTGA. The CDR3 consists of 13 residues. CDR3 bases: TGTGCCAGCAGCTTAAATCGGGGAAACATTCAGTACTTC. Translating gives CASSLNRGNIQYF.

This clone has only a few counts. Here the CDR3 reads CASSLRQGGTGELFF. CDR3 sequence (DNA): TGTGCCAGCAGCCTTCGACAGGGAGGAACCGGGGAGCTGTTTTTT. The chain joins TRBV4-2 to TRBJ2-2; TRBD1 is a possible D gene (7 bases). CDR1 is LGHNA and CDR2 is YNFKEQ in the germline V gene. This CDR3 contains 15 residues. Trimming shortened V by 4 bases and J by 5 bases, and 14 bases separated the two germline ends.

The chain employs TRBV5-1 and TRBJ2-7; TRBD2 might be the D (6 bases). The V end lost 4 bases, the J end lost 3 bases, and 14 bases lay between the germline ends. CDR1 is SGHRS and CDR2 is YFSETQ in the germline V gene. There are 14 residues in the CDR3. The CDR3 is CASSGEAASYEQYF. Written as DNA, the CDR3 is TGCGCCAGCAGCGGGGAGGCAGCGAGCTACGAGCAGTACTTC.

This clone was observed a single time. The chain carries TRBV9 and TRBJ1-3, with D perhaps TRBD1 (5 bases). The CDR3 extends over 17 amino acids. V lost 2 bases and J lost 0, with 15 bases in between. Germline CDR1 is SGDLS and CDR2 is YYNGEE. CDR3 coding DNA: TGTGCCAGCAGCGTTGATCCGACAGCGCACTCTGGAAACACCATATATTTT. It yields the protein CASSVDPTAHSGNTIYF.

V and J are TRBV5-6 and TRBJ2-3, with TRBD1 identical over 8 bases. V lost 4 bases and J lost 2; bases outside the gene matches: 9. The germline V gene has CDR1 SGHDT and CDR2 YYEEEE. The CDR3 sequence is 16 residues long. The CDR3 sequence: CASSRRQGHLTDTQYF. CDR3 bases: TGTGCCAGCAGCCGGAGACAGGGGCACCTCACAGATACGCAGTATTTT.

The chain joins TRBV4-3 to TRBJ1-5; 7 nucleotides align to TRBD1. The germline V gene has CDR1 LGHNA and CDR2 YSLEER. Trimming took 1 base from V and 4 from J; bases not matched to a gene: 7. The CDR3 runs to 16 residues. The CDR3 protein is CASSQGFGQENQPQHF. CDR3 DNA sequence: TGCGCCAGCAGCCAAGGGTTCGGACAGGAGAATCAGCCCCAGCATTTT.

This clone was seen once. The CDR3 sequence: CAISGNRQSSYEQYF. The DNA of the CDR3 is TGTGCCATCAGTGGTAACAGACAGAGCTCCTACGAGCAGTACTTC. This chain links TRBV10-3 with TRBJ2-7; D is possibly TRBD1 (5 bases). CDR1 and CDR2 (germline): ENHRY, SYGVKD. The CDR3 has 15 amino acids. Trimming stripped 4 bases from V and 0 bases from J, with 13 bases between.

This chain uses TRBV11-2 with TRBJ1-5; the D is unclear. Trimming shortened V by 2 bases and J by 3 bases, and 11 bases separated the two germline ends. Germline V CDR1 and CDR2: SGHAT, FQNNGV. The CDR3 covers 15 residues. The CDR3 DNA sequence: TGTGCCAGCAGCTTAACTTCTGGACTCAATCAGCCCCAGCATTTT. This translates into CASSLTSGLNQPQHF.

The chain employs TRBV7-8 and TRBJ2-1, with TRBD2 matching 10 bases. Germline V CDR1 and CDR2: SGHVS, FQNEAQ. The V gene end was trimmed by 5 bases and the J gene end by 7 bases; junction bases not matched to a gene: 23. The CDR3 length is 20 residues. The CDR3 sequence: CASSPHTRYLAGDLNNEQFF. The CDR3 coding sequence is TGTGCCAGCAGCCCACATACTCGGTACCTAGCGGGAGACCTTAATAATGAGCAGTTCTTC.

Notes on this clone: Other DNA sequences in the same sample also yield this CDR3. The rearrangement joins TRBV5-1 to TRBJ1-1, with a tentative D call TRBD1 (5 bases). Germline V CDR1 and CDR2: SGHRS, YFSETQ. This CDR3 has 14 amino acids. The V gene lost 0 bases and the J gene lost 2 bases, with 8 bases spanning the gap. The DNA for the CDR3 is TGCGCCAGCAGCTTGGGGGGCCAAAACACTGAAGCTTTCTTT. Translated: CASSLGGQNTEAFF.

This clone was recorded a few times. The chain carries TRBV28 and TRBJ2-1; the match to TRBD2 covers 10 bases. The V gene's germline CDR1 is MDHEN and CDR2 SYDVKM. With 6 bases clipped from V and 6 bases from J, the junction kept 20 bases outside the gene matches. The CDR3 is 19 residues long. CDR3 loop: CASRSAQAGGPIGSNEQFF. For the CDR3, the DNA is TGTGCCAGCAGATCCGCACAAGCGGGAGGGCCTATCGGAAGCAATGAGCAGTTCTTC.

The chain uses TRBV7-9 and TRBJ2-7, with D possibly being TRBD1 (6 bases). The CDR3 is 13 residues long. V lost 3 bases and J 3 bases, leaving 9 bases between the germline ends. The germline gives CDR1 SEHNR, CDR2 FQNEAQ (reference sequence). The CDR3 DNA is TGTGCCAGCAGCTTGGACAGTATCTACGAGCAGTACTTC. Its translation: CASSLDSIYEQYF.

The CDR3 here is CASSIDIISNQPQHF. DNA for the CDR3: TGTGCCAGTAGTATTGACATTATTAGCAATCAGCCCCAGCATTTT. This chain connects TRBV19 to TRBJ1-5, with D unclear. The CDR3 totals 15 residues. The V and J ends lost 3 bases and 0 bases respectively, with 9 bases between them. Per germline, CDR1 LNHDA and CDR2 SQIVND (reference sequence).

The genes are TRBV7-9 and TRBJ2-2; 11 nucleotides align to TRBD2. Germline trimming cut 5 bases from V and 5 bases from J; bases unmatched to any gene: 10. Germline assignment: CDR1 SEHNR and CDR2 FQNEAQ (reference sequence). The CDR3 covers 17 residues. CDR3 sequence: CASSPWTSGLGTGELFF. In nucleotides, the CDR3 is TGTGCCAGCAGCCCTTGGACTAGCGGGCTAGGGACCGGGGAGCTGTTTTTT. Variable domain in full (rest from reference TRBV7-9 and TRBJ2-2): DTGVSQNPRHKITKRGQNVTFRCDPISEHNRLYWYRQTLGQGPEFLTYFQNEAQLEKSRLLSDRFSAERPKGSFSTLEIQRTEQGDSAMYLCASSPWTSGLGTGELFFGEGSRLTVL.

The sample holds one count of this clone. This chain connects TRBV5-1 to TRBJ1-6, with TRBD1 matching over 9 bases. Germline V gene data show CDR1 as SGHRS and CDR2 as YFSETQ. The CDR3 totals 17 residues. V lost 5 bases and J lost 10; bases outside the gene matches: 16. The chain's CDR3 is CASRSVASTGGTSPLHF. The CDR3 DNA reads TGCGCCAGCAGGTCTGTCGCTTCGACAGGGGGTACCTCACCCCTCCACTTT.